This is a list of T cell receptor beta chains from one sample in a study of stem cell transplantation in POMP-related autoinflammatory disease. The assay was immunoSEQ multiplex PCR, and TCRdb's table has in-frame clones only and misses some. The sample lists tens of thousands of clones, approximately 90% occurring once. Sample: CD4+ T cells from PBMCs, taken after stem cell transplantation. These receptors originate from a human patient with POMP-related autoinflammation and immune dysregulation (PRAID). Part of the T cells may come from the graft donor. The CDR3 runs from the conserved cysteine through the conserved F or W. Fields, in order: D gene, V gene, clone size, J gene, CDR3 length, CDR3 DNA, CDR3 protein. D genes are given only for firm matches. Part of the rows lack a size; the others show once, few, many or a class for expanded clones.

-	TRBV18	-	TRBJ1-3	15	TGTGCCAGCTCACAACAGGGCATCTCTGGAAACACCATATATTTT	CASSQQGISGNTIYF
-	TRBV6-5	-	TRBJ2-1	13	TGTGCCAGCGGCCGTGCGATTGGAAATGAGCAGTTCTTC	CASGRAIGNEQFF
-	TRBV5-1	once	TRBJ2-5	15	TGCGCCAGCACCCTAGTTGCAGGGCAGAAAGAGACCCAGTACTTC	CASTLVAGQKETQYF
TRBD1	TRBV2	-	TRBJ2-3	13	TGTGCCAGCACGGGACAGAGCACAGATACGCAGTATTTT	CASTGQSTDTQYF
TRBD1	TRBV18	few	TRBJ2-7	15	TGTGCCAGCTCACCAAGTTGGGACAGAACCTACGAGCAGTACTTC	CASSPSWDRTYEQYF
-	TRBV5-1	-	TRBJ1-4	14	TGCGCCAGCAGCCCCTTAGCAACTAATGAAAAACTGTTTTTT	CASSPLATNEKLFF
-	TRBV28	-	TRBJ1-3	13	TGTGCCAGCATCAACAGGGCAGGAAACACCATATATTTT	CASINRAGNTIYF
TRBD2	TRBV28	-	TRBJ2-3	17	TGTGCCAGCAGCCAAAACCCGGGAGGGCCCTCGGCAGATACGCAGTATTTT	CASSQNPGGPSADTQYF
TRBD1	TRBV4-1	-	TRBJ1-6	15	TGCGCCAGCAGCCCCTCGGGACAGTATAATTCACCCCTCCACTTT	CASSPSGQYNSPLHF
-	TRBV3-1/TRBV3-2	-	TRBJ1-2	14	TGTGCCAGCAGCCAAGAAGCCGGGTTCTATGGCTACACCTTC	CASSQEAGFYGYTF
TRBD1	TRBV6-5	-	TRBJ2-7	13	TGTGCCAGCAGCCGGGGACAGACCTACGAGCAGTACTTC	CASSRGQTYEQYF
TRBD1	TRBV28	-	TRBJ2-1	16	TGTGCCAGCAGTCCCCGAGGGGGCGCCCAGGACAATGAGCAGTTCTTC	CASSPRGGAQDNEQFF
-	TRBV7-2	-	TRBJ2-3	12	TGTGCCAGCAGCTTTTTCGTAAATACGCAGTATTTT	CASSFFVNTQYF
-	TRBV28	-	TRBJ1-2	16	TGTGCCAGCAATCTTGGACCGAAGGGACCCAGCAGGGGCTACACCTTC	CASNLGPKGPSRGYTF
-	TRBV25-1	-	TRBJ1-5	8	TGTGCCAGGTTGCCCCAGCATTTT	CARLPQHF
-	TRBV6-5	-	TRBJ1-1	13	TGTGCCAGCACTCTAAGGGAAGGGACTGAAGCTTTCTTT	CASTLREGTEAFF
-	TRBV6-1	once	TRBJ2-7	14	TGTGCCAGCAGTGAAGCAGGGCTCTCCTACGAGCAGTACTTC	CASSEAGLSYEQYF
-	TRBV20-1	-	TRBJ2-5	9	TGCAGTGCCGCGGAGACCCAGTACTTC	CSAAETQYF
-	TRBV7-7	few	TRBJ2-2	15	TGTGCCAGCAGCTTAGACAGGCTTAACACCGGGGAGCTGTTTTTT	CASSLDRLNTGELFF
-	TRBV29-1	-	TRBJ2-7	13	TGCAGCGTCCTACCGCTTAAGGGATACGAGCAGTACTTC	CSVLPLKGYEQYF
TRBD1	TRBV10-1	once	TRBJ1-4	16	TGCGCCAGCAGGCCCCAGGGGACAGCAACTAATGAAAAACTGTTTTTT	CASRPQGTATNEKLFF
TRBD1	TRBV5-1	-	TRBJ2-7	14	TGCGCCAGCAGCTTGGACAGGGGTTCCTACGAGCAGTACTTC	CASSLDRGSYEQYF
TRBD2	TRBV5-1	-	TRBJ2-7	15	TGCGCCAGCAGCCCTGGGACTACTCACTCCTACGAGCAGTACTTC	CASSPGTTHSYEQYF
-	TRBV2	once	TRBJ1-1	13	TGTGCCAGCAGTGAATTGGGACTCCCTGAAGCTTTCTTT	CASSELGLPEAFF
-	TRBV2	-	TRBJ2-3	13	TGTGCCAGCAGTGAAGCCCGCTTGGGTACGCAGTATTTT	CASSEARLGTQYF
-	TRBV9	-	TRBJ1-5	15	TGTGCCAGCAGCGTTTCTGGGTCAGGGGATCAGCCCCAGCATTTT	CASSVSGSGDQPQHF
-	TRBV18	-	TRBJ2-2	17	TGTGCCAGCTCACAGTTAGCTCCTTTCGCGAACACCGGGGAGCTGTTTTTT	CASSQLAPFANTGELFF
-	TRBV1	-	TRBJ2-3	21	TGCACCAGCAGCCAAGGCCCGGGACTAGCGGGAGTCCCTGCGGGCACAGATACGCAGTATTTT	CTSSQGPGLAGVPAGTDTQYF
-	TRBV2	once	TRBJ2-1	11	TGTGCCTCCCGGGGGTACAATGAGCAGTTCTTC	CASRGYNEQFF
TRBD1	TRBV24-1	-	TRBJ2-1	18	TGTGCCACCAGTGACCGGGACAGTCGGATCAGCTCCTACAATGAGCAGTTCTTC	CATSDRDSRISSYNEQFF
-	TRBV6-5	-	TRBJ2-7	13	TGTGCCAGCAGTTACACCCACAGGGACGAGCAGTACTTC	CASSYTHRDEQYF
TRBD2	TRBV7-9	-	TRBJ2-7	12	TGTGCCAGCAGCTGGGACTACTACGAGCAGTACTTC	CASSWDYYEQYF
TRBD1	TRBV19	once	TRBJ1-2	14	TGTGCCAGTAGACTCCTACAGGGGAGGTATGGCTACACCTTC	CASRLLQGRYGYTF
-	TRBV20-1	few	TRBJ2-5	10	TGCAGTGCTAGGGAAGAGACCCAGTACTTC	CSAREETQYF
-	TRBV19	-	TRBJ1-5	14	TGTGCCAGTAGTAAAGGACAGACTAATCAGCCCCAGCATTTT	CASSKGQTNQPQHF
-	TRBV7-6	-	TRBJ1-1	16	TGTGCCAGCAGTAAAAACGTTTTGGGTTTGTACACTGAAGCTTTCTTT	CASSKNVLGLYTEAFF
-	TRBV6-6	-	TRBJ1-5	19	TGTGCCAGCAGTCTCTTTGGGGGGACGGGTTATATGGGCAATCAGCCCCAGCATTTT	CASSLFGGTGYMGNQPQHF
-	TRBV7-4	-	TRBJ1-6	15	TGTGCCAGCAGATGCCGTCTGGCAGGGGATTCACCCCTCCACTTT	CASRCRLAGDSPLHF
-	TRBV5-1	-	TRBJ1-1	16	TGCGCCAGCAGCTTGGCAGGGGCCACGGGGAACACTGAAGCTTTCTTT	CASSLAGATGNTEAFF
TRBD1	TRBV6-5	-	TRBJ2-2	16	TGTGCCAGCAGTTCCGGAGGACAGGGGAACACCGGGGAGCTGTTTTTT	CASSSGGQGNTGELFF
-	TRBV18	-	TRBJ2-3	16	TGTGCCAGCTCACCACGGGCGCAGGTCTACACAGATACGCAGTATTTT	CASSPRAQVYTDTQYF